This T cell receptor (beta chain) was captured in a study of cytomegalovirus exposure and HLA in healthy donors. Study-wide background: A prior study identified some 100 million unique TCR beta sequences from about 179 million T cells.

This CDR3 contains 16 residues. The V and J ends lost 3 bases and 8 bases, in that order; junction bases with no gene match: 11. CDR1 is MNHNS and CDR2 is SASEGT in the germline V gene. Though nominally healthy at sampling, donors likely had unrecorded immune exposures. General study findings and limits: Roughly even sequencing depth across donors was the assumption behind the presence/absence analyses. For TCR beta chains, V- and J-gene trimming was later linked to a missense DCLRE1C variant.

Remarks on this clone: Its matching antigen is unknown.

Both 60 Vbeta primers and 13 Jbeta primers went into the PCR. This table comes from immunoSEQ multiplex PCR, and its TCRdb copy is limited to in-frame clones, with some not included. The sample lists 35,000 to 50,000 clones, about 85% occurring once. This chain uses TRBV6-1 with TRBJ1-3, with 9 bases matching TRBD1. The source is a man aged 50 or older in good health and CMV-seronegative. The sample comprised PBMCs. CDR3 DNA: TGTGCCAGCAGTGAGCGAACCACAGGGGGCCAGGACACCATATATTTT. It codes for CASSERTTGGQDTIYF.